This T cell receptor beta chain was recorded in a study of blood T cell repertoires in COVID-19. For the study at large: In each case, the material was cDNA or gDNA derived from T cells, B-cell-depleted T cells, or PBMCs.

Repertoires were generated with immunoSEQ multiplex PCR, while TCRdb's copy carries only in-frame clones and drops some. The sample gives 84,000 or so clones, about 74% of which show up once; roughly 45% is in the top ten. The germline V and J ends were trimmed by 2 bases and 4 bases, with 9 bases remaining between them. This CDR3 has 13 residues. The germline V gene encodes CDR1 LGHNA and CDR2 YSLEER. This receptor was obtained from a human donor in a cohort sampled during active COVID-19. Specimen: peripheral blood. The chain links TRBV4-3 to TRBJ2-7, with D possibly TRBD1 on 6 matching bases. The CDR3 DNA sequence: TGCGCCAGCAGCCAAAACAGGGTTTACGAGCAGTACTTC. Its translation: CASSQNRVYEQYF.